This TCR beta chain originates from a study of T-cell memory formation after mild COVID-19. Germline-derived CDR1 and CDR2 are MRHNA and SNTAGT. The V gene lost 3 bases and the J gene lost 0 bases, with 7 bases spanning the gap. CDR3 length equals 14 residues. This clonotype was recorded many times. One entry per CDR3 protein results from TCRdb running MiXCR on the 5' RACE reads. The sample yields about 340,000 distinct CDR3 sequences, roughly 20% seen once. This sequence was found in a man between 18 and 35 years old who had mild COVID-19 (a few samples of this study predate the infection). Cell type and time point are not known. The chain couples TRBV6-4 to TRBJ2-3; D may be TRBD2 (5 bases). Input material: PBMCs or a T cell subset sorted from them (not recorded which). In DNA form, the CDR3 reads TGTGCCAGCAGTGAAAGAGGGAGCACAGATACGCAGTATTTT. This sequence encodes CASSERGSTDTQYF.